These 5 T cell receptor beta chains were all obtained from the same sample, sequenced in a study of beta chain features in type 1 diabetes. General observations from the study: TCRB CDR3s from Type 1 diabetes patients were moderately but significantly shorter in all four CD4+ subsets.

The antigens these receptors bind are not known. Investigators reverse transcribed all isolated RNA, so they sequenced expressed TCRB transcripts. Some clones are missing from TCRdb's copy, which holds only in-frame ones; the method was immunoSEQ multiplex PCR. This table has hundreds of thousands of clones, roughly 12% appearing once. What was sequenced was naive CD4+ T cells from blood. These receptors were collected from a man younger than 35 with type 1 diabetes.

This clone turned up a few times. The chain uses TRBV5-4 and TRBJ2-3, with TRBD2 identical over 11 bases. The V gene end was trimmed by 4 bases and the J gene end by 0 bases; junction bases not matched to a gene: 4. Germline V gives CDR1 SGHNT, CDR2 YYREEE (reference sequence). The length of the CDR3 is 16 residues. DNA of the CDR3: TGTGCCAGCAGCCCGTCTAGCGGGGGGAGCACAGATACGCAGTATTTT. Amino acids: CASSPSSGGSTDTQYF.

This clone was observed a handful of times. Here the CDR3 reads CSLWQGGTDTQYF. The CDR3 coding sequence is TGCAGTCTGTGGCAGGGAGGAACAGATACGCAGTATTTT. This chain links TRBV29-1 with TRBJ2-3, with D possibly being TRBD2 (6 bases). Per germline, CDR1 SQVTM and CDR2 ANQGSEA. The CDR3 length is 13 residues.

This clone was seen only a few times. This chain joins TRBV7-2 and TRBJ1-2; D is undetermined. The germline V gene encodes CDR1 SGHTA and CDR2 FQGNSA. This CDR3 has 15 amino acids. Trimming shortened V by 1 base and J by 2 bases, and 11 bases separated the two germline ends. CDR3 protein: CASSLVLVVNYGYTF. CDR3 coding DNA: TGTGCCAGCAGCTTAGTGCTGGTAGTCAACTATGGCTACACCTTC.

This chain uses TRBV27 with TRBJ1-5; D not resolved. V lost 3 bases to trimming and J lost 3 bases, with 15 bases between them. The CDR3 covers 16 residues. Germline V lookup: CDR1 MNHEY, CDR2 SMNVEV (reference sequence). The CDR3 sequence: CASSFGEVLNNQPQHF. CDR3 DNA sequence: TGTGCCAGCAGTTTTGGGGAGGTTCTGAACAATCAGCCCCAGCATTTT.

This clone was seen only a few times. This CDR3 is also generated by other DNA sequences in the sample. For the CDR3, the DNA is TGTGCCAGCAGTTACTCGAGGGGCACTGAAGCTTTCTTT. It codes for CASSYSRGTEAFF. The V gene is TRBV6-5, the J gene TRBJ1-1; a possible D gene is TRBD1 (5 bases). The V gene's germline CDR1 is MNHEY and CDR2 SVGAGI. Trimming left V 0 bases short and J 4 bases short, with 6 bases between. The CDR3 is 13 amino acids.